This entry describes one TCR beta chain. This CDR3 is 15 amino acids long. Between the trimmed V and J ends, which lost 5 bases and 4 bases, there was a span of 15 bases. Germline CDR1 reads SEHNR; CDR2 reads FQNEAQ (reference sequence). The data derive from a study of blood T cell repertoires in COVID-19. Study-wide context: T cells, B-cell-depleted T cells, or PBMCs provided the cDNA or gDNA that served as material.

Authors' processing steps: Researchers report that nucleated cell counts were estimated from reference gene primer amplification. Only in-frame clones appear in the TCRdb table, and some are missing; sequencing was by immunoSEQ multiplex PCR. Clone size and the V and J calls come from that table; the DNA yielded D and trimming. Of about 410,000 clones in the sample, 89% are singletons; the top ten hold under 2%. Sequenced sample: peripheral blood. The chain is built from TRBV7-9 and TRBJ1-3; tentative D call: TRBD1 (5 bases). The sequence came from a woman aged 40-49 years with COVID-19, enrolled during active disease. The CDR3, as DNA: TGTGCCAGCAGCGCTCGGGGGAGTTCAGGAAACACCATATATTTT. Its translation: CASSARGSSGNTIYF.